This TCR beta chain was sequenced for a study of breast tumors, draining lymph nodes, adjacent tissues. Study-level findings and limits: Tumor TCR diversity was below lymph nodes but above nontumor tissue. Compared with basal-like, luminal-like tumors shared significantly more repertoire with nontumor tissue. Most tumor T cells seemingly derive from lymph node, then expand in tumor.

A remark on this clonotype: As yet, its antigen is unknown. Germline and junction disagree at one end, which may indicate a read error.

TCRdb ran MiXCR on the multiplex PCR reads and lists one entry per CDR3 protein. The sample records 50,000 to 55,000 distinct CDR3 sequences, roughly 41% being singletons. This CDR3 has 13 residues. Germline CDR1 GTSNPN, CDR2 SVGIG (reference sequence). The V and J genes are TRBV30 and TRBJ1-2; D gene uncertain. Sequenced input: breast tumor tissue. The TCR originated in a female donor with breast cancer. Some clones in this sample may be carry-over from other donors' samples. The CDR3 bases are TGCGCCTCCAGCGTAGCGATAAACTATGGCTACACCTTC. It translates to CASSVAINYGYTF.